This T cell receptor beta chain was observed in a study of blood T cells in healthy people across ages. Trimming took off 1 base at V and 8 bases at J, with 9 bases between the two ends. This CDR3 contains 13 residues. CDR1 SGHVS and CDR2 FQNEAQ come from the germline V gene. Primed by a sample-barcoded 5' primer and a J-beta primer mix, a second PCR proceeded for roughly 6 to 12 cycles. CDR3-containing paired-end reads numbering at least 2.5 million came from each sample. A single record per CDR3 protein comes from TCRdb applying MiXCR to the 5' RACE reads. The table lists more than 600,000 distinct CDR3 sequences, around a quarter of them singletons. This sample was also put to use in a study of T cells of mothers and their children. From that second work: Healthy Caucasian mothers, a few in number, and their six children were the donors.

Sequencing input: blood. The source of this sequence is a boy between 10 and 17 years old in good health. This chain joins TRBV7-8 and TRBJ2-1; D unresolved. The CDR3 DNA reads as TGTGCCAGCAGCTTAGATGCCCGAGATGAGCAGTTCTTC. It is translated as CASSLDARDEQFF.